Shown below are 27 T cell receptor beta chains from a single sample sequenced in a study of T cells after yellow fever vaccination. TCRdb passed the 5' RACE reads through MiXCR, listing each CDR3 protein once. The table shows more than 250,000 distinct CDR3 sequences, with around 6.8% occurring only once. Sequencing was performed on PBMCs, taken more than 40 days after the first yellow fever vaccination. These receptors were collected from a man between 18 and 29 years old who received the YFV17D yellow fever vaccine.

This clonotype was detected only a few times. The DNA for the CDR3 is TGTGCCAGCAGCTTATCCTCGAACCGTGGCACTGAAGCTTTCTTT. Amino acid sequence: CASSLSSNRGTEAFF. This chain joins TRBV7-3 and TRBJ1-1; no definite D call. The germline V gene encodes CDR1 SGHTA and CDR2 FQGTGA. The CDR3 covers 15 residues. V lost 2 bases, J lost 4 bases, and 14 bases lay in between.

The table lists this clonotype with a few counts. The chain employs TRBV7-9 and TRBJ1-1, with D unclear. V lost 5 bases and J 5 bases, leaving 6 bases between the germline ends. The CDR3 is made up of 11 amino acids. Looked up from germline, CDR1 is SEHNR and CDR2 is FQNEAQ (reference sequence). The CDR3 nucleotides are TGTGCCAGCAGCCGGGAGACTGAAGCTTTCTTT. It encodes CASSRETEAFF.

This clonotype was counted only a few times. The rearrangement joins TRBV18 to TRBJ2-5; D gene unclear. The CDR3 has 13 amino acids. Germline values: CDR1 KGHSH, CDR2 LQKENI. Between the trimmed V and J ends, which lost 2 bases and 3 bases, there was a span of 7 bases. The CDR3 DNA is TGTGCCAGCTCACCAGCTAGTAAAGAGACCCAGTACTTC. Amino acids: CASSPASKETQYF.

The sample holds a few counts of this clonotype. The rearrangement uses TRBV4-1 and TRBJ1-5, with D unresolved. The germline V and J ends were trimmed by 1 base and 7 bases, with 20 bases remaining between them. The germline gives CDR1 MGHRA, CDR2 YSYEKL. This CDR3 is built from 17 residues. This CDR3 is CASSQGSALGRVQPQHF. CDR3 coding DNA: TGCGCCAGCAGCCAAGGATCGGCGCTCGGGAGGGTGCAGCCCCAGCATTTT.

This clonotype occurred a few times. The chain combines TRBV7-8 with TRBJ1-3; tentative D call: TRBD1 (5 bases). Germline V lookup: CDR1 SGHVS, CDR2 FQNEAQ. CDR3 size: 19 residues. V lost 5 bases and J 0 bases, leaving 23 bases between the germline ends. In DNA form, the CDR3 reads TGTGCCAGCAGCCCCTGGGAGGGGCAGGGTCAAACCTCTGGAAACACCATATATTTT. Translating gives CASSPWEGQGQTSGNTIYF.

Only a few counts were recorded for this clonotype. The rearrangement links TRBV7-8 to TRBJ2-7, with 9 nucleotides matching TRBD1. CDR3 length equals 14 residues. The junction had 10 bases not matched to a gene; V was cut back by 6 bases and J by 7 bases. The germline V gene encodes CDR1 SGHVS and CDR2 FQNEAQ. The CDR3 is CASRTGGKHGEQYF. The CDR3 region has the DNA TGTGCCAGCAGGACAGGGGGGAAACACGGGGAGCAGTACTTC.

This clonotype was observed at least ten times. This chain links TRBV6-6 with TRBJ2-7; the D is unclear. V lost 6 bases, J lost 2 bases, and 8 bases lay in between. In germline, CDR1 is MNHNY, CDR2 SVGAGI (reference sequence). The CDR3 is made up of 12 amino acids. The CDR3 sequence is CASSFGTYEQYF. The CDR3 DNA reads as TGTGCCAGCAGCTTTGGAACCTACGAGCAGTACTTC.

This clonotype was seen only a few times. One junction end does not reproduce the germline sequence, and a read error may be involved. The chain employs TRBV7-9 and TRBJ1-4, with D perhaps TRBD1 (6 bases). CDR1 and CDR2 (germline): SEHNR, FQNEAQ (reference sequence). This CDR3 has 12 amino acids. The DNA of the CDR3 is TGTGCCAGCAGCTTAGACACTGGGACACGGACTTTT. Translating gives CASSLDTGTRTF.

Ten or more counts support this clonotype. CDR3 sequence: CASSQGWVDEQFF. The CDR3 DNA follows: TGCGCCAGCAGCCAAGGCTGGGTGGATGAGCAGTTCTTC. The genes are TRBV4-1 and TRBJ2-1; D is undetermined. Per germline, CDR1 MGHRA and CDR2 YSYEKL. CDR3 size: 13 residues. The V end lost 1 base, the J end lost 8 bases, and 9 bases lay between the germline ends.

The chain links TRBV5-1 to TRBJ2-5, with a tentative D call TRBD2 (9 bases). Trimming took 9 bases from V and 4 from J, leaving 31 bases between them. CDR1 is SGHRS, CDR2 YFSETQ, per germline. This CDR3 spans 18 amino acids. The CDR3 region is CATRQGRASGALGETQYF. The CDR3, as DNA: TGCGCCACCAGACAGGGGAGGGCTAGCGGGGCCCTTGGAGAGACCCAGTACTTC.

This clonotype was found many times. This chain links TRBV7-3 with TRBJ2-1; 9 nucleotides match TRBD2. The CDR3 totals 14 residues. The V gene end was trimmed by 4 bases and the J gene end by 7 bases; junction bases not matched to a gene: 5. The germline CDR1 and CDR2 sequences are SGHTA and FQGTGA. DNA of the CDR3: TGTGCCAGCAGCTCGCGGGGGGGGTTTAATGAGCAGTTCTTC. Amino acids: CASSSRGGFNEQFF.

This clonotype was observed a handful of times. CDR3 nucleotide sequence: TGTGCCAGCAGCTCCGGACAGTCTTATGAGCAGTTCTTC. Its protein is CASSSGQSYEQFF. J is TRBJ2-1 and V is TRBV5-4, with D perhaps matching TRBD1 (6 bases). V was trimmed by 3 bases and J by 8 bases, leaving 12 bases between them. Germline V gene lookup returns CDR1 SGHNT and CDR2 YYREEE (reference sequence). The CDR3 contains 13 residues.

The chain joins TRBV2 to TRBJ2-3, with a weak D call TRBD2 (5 bases). The CDR3 contains 12 residues. V lost 7 bases, J lost 2 bases, and 7 bases lay in between. Looked up from germline, CDR1 is SNHLY and CDR2 is FYNNEI. This CDR3 is CASKEVTDTQYF. The DNA of the CDR3 is TGTGCCAGCAAGGAGGTCACAGATACGCAGTATTTT.

The chain combines TRBV7-2 with TRBJ2-7, with D uncertain. Trimming cost V 7 bases and J 5 bases, with 12 bases left between them. Germline loops: CDR1 SGHTA, CDR2 FQGNSA. This CDR3 is built from 12 residues. The CDR3 DNA reads TGTGCCAGCACACACGTCGACGACGAGCAGTACTTC. Protein product: CASTHVDDEQYF. Based on the CDR3 plus reference TRBV7-2 and TRBJ2-7, the full variable domain is GAGVSQSPSNKVTEKGKDVELRCDPISGHTALYWYRQSLGQGLEFLIYFQGNSAPDKSGLPSDRFSAERTGGSVSTLTIQRTQQEDSAVYLCASTHVDDEQYFGPGTRLTVT.

This clonotype was observed many times. The chain recombines TRBV21-1 with TRBJ2-7; TRBD1, the table's D call, was not compared with the DNA. TRBV21-1 represents a pseudogene. The CDR3 is 15 amino acids. CDR3 loop: CASSKGPRSSYEQYF. The CDR3 DNA is TGTGCCAGCAGCAAGGGACCCAGGAGCTCCTACGAGCAGTACTTC.

This clonotype was observed many times. V usage is TRBV7-2 and J usage is TRBJ1-2; TRBD1 matches 7 bases. The CDR3 is made up of 13 amino acids. Germline V gives CDR1 SGHTA, CDR2 FQGNSA. V was pared by 2 bases and J by 12 bases, with 9 bases of the junction left unmatched. The CDR3 is CASSLTGQRVNTF. The CDR3 nucleotides are TGTGCCAGCAGCTTAACGGGACAGAGAGTCAACACCTTC.

This clonotype was picked up a small number of times. The chain carries TRBV30 and TRBJ1-6; weak D call: TRBD1 (5 bases). The germline gives CDR1 GTSNPN, CDR2 SVGIG (reference sequence). Between the trimmed V and J ends, which lost 0 bases and 7 bases, there was a span of 13 bases. CDR3 length: 15 amino acids. This chain's CDR3 is CAWSVLRGRNSPLHF. Here the CDR3 DNA reads TGTGCCTGGAGTGTACTTCGGGGCCGGAATTCACCCCTCCACTTT.

This rearrangement joins TRBV7-2 to TRBJ1-2; 9 bases are shared with TRBD1. CDR3 size: 15 residues. Germline CDR1 SGHTA, CDR2 FQGNSA. Trimming took 5 bases from V and 4 from J; bases not matched to a gene: 8. CDR3 sequence: CASSIQDRGGYGYTF. For the CDR3, the DNA is TGTGCCAGCAGCATCCAGGACAGGGGCGGCTATGGCTACACCTTC.

The genes are TRBV6-5 and TRBJ1-4; D ambiguous. Per the germline V gene, CDR1 is MNHEY and CDR2 is SVGAGI. V gave up 4 bases and J gave up 8 bases, with 17 bases separating them. The CDR3 is 15 amino acids. In DNA form, the CDR3 reads TGTGCCAGCAGTTCGGTCCTGCCTCTCTTAGAAAAACTGTTTTTT. Protein product: CASSSVLPLLEKLFF.

This clonotype was observed at least ten times. The chain links TRBV20-1 to TRBJ1-1; D unresolved. This CDR3 spans 10 amino acids. The V end lost 1 base, the J end lost 10 bases, and 7 bases lay between the germline ends. From germline, CDR1 is DFQATT and CDR2 SNEGSKA (reference sequence). CDR3 amino acids: CSARVVTAFF. The CDR3 coding sequence is TGCAGTGCTAGAGTAGTTACAGCTTTCTTT.

J is TRBJ2-7 and V is TRBV21-1; the table's TRBD1 call for D was not verified on the DNA. TRBV21-1 is listed as a pseudogene. The CDR3 extends over 15 amino acids. The CDR3 sequence is CASSPGTGSSYEQYV. For the CDR3, the DNA is TGTGCCAGCAGCCCCGGGACAGGGAGCTCCTACGAGCAGTACGTC.

This clonotype has a count of ten or more. V usage is TRBV28 and J usage is TRBJ1-1; D is unclear. The CDR3 extends over 15 amino acids. Germline V lookup: CDR1 MDHEN, CDR2 SYDVKM. Trimming removed 8 bases from V and 0 bases from J, with 16 bases in between. This CDR3 is CASPAPGVLNTEAFF. The CDR3 DNA reads as TGTGCCAGCCCTGCCCCGGGCGTCCTGAACACTGAAGCTTTCTTT.

At least ten counts were recorded for this clonotype. The J gene is TRBJ2-2, the V gene TRBV5-1, with D uncertain. Germline V gene lookup returns CDR1 SGHRS and CDR2 YFSETQ. V was pared by 0 bases and J by 0 bases, with 9 bases between. The CDR3 consists of 16 residues. This chain's CDR3 is CASSLAVTANTGELFF. The CDR3 region has the DNA TGCGCCAGCAGCTTGGCTGTGACCGCGAACACCGGGGAGCTGTTTTTT. Full variable domain (missing parts from reference TRBV5-1 and TRBJ2-2): KAGVTQTPRYLIKTRGQQVTLSCSPISGHRSVSWYQQTPGQGLQFLFEYFSETQRNKGNFPGRFSGRQFSNSRSEMNVSTLELGDSALYLCASSLAVTANTGELFFGEGSRLTVL.

This clonotype was found a few times. The gene calls are TRBV7-8 and TRBJ2-7; D could derive from TRBD1 or TRBD2 (5 bases each). The germline V gene has CDR1 SGHVS and CDR2 FQNEAQ. Trimming pared 5 bases from V and 9 bases from J, leaving 20 bases between. This CDR3 spans 14 amino acids. The CDR3 region is CASSNPGTDARQYF. The CDR3 nucleotides read TGTGCCAGCAGCAACCCGGGGACGGACGCTAGGCAGTACTTC.

This clonotype was seen only a few times. The rearrangement links TRBV20-1 to TRBJ1-1, with TRBD1 as a possible D gene (6 bases). The CDR3 has 15 residues. CDR1 is DFQATT, CDR2 SNEGSKA, per germline (reference sequence). The V end lost 3 bases, the J end lost 5 bases, and 19 bases lay between the germline ends. In DNA form, the CDR3 reads TGCAGTGCTAGCCCGGTGGGCAGGGGAGAGACTGAAGCTTTCTTT. Translating it yields CSASPVGRGETEAFF.

The chain couples TRBV7-9 to TRBJ2-1; the match to TRBD2 covers 12 bases. The germline V gene has CDR1 SEHNR and CDR2 FQNEAQ (reference sequence). The CDR3 is made up of 16 amino acids. The V segment lost 5 bases and the J segment 15 bases; nucleotides outside the gene matches: 17. In DNA, the CDR3 is TGTGCCAGCAGCCCGACAGGACTAGCGGGGACGTCAGGGAGGTTCTTC. Protein: CASSPTGLAGTSGRFF.

This clonotype was recorded a few times. The J gene is TRBJ2-4, the V gene TRBV5-1; D gene ambiguous. The V gene's germline CDR1 is SGHRS and CDR2 YFSETQ. V was cut by 7 bases and J by 5 bases, with 16 bases left in between. This CDR3 region has 14 residues. The CDR3 DNA is TGCGCCAGCCAGTTAGCCCCGACGGAAAACATTCAGTACTTC. It yields the protein CASQLAPTENIQYF.